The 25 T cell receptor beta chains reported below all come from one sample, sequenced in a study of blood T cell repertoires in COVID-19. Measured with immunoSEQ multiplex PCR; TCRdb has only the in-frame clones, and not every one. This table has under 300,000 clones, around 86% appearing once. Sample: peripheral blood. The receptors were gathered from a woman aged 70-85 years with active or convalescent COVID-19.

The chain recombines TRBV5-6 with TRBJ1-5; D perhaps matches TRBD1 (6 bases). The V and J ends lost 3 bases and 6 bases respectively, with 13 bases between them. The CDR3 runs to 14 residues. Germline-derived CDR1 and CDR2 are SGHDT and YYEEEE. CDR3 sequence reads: CASSWGQLLQPQHF. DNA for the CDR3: TGTGCCAGCAGCTGGGGGCAGTTGCTTCAGCCCCAGCATTTT.

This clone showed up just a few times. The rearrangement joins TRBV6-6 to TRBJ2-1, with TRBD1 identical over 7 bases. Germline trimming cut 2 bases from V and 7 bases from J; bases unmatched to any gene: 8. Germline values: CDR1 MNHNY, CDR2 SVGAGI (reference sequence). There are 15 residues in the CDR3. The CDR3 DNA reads TGTGCCAGCAGTTACGGACAGGCGACTGTGAATGAGCAGTTCTTC. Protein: CASSYGQATVNEQFF.

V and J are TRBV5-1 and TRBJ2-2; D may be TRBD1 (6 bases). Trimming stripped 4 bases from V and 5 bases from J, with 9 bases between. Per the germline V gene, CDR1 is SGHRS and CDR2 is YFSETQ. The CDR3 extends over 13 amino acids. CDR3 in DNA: TGCGCCAGCAGCGGGGGCGGGACCGGGGAGCTGTTTTTT. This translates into CASSGGGTGELFF. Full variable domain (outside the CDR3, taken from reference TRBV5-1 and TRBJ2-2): KAGVTQTPRYLIKTRGQQVTLSCSPISGHRSVSWYQQTPGQGLQFLFEYFSETQRNKGNFPGRFSGRQFSNSRSEMNVSTLELGDSALYLCASSGGGTGELFFGEGSRLTVL.

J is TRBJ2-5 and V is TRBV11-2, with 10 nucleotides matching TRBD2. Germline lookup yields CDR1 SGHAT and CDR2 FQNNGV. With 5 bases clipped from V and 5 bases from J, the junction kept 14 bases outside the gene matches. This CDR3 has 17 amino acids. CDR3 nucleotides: TGTGCCAGCAGCCCCCCAGGGAAGCGGGGGGGCAGTGAGACCCAGTACTTC. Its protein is CASSPPGKRGGSETQYF.

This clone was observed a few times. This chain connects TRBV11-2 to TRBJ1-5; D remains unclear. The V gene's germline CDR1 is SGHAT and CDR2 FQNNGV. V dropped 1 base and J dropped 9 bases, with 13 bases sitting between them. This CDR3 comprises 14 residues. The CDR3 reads CASSLVSGRRPQHF. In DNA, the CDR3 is TGTGCCAGCAGCTTAGTATCAGGTCGCAGGCCCCAGCATTTT. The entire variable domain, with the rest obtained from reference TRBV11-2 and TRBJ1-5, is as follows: EAGVAQSPRYKIIEKRQSVAFWCNPISGHATLYWYQQILGQGPKLLIQFQNNGVVDDSQLPKDRFSAERLKGVDSTLKIQPAKLEDSAVYLCASSLVSGRRPQHFGDGTRLSIL.

CDR3 coding DNA: TGTGCCAGCAGTGAAGTAGGGCTTACAGGGAATTGGAACGAGCAGTACTTC. It yields the protein CASSEVGLTGNWNEQYF. The chain is built from TRBV6-1 and TRBJ2-7, with D maybe TRBD1 (6 bases). The CDR3 has 17 residues. Germline assignment: CDR1 MNHNS and CDR2 SASEGT. The V gene lost 1 base and the J gene lost 5 bases, with 21 bases spanning the gap.

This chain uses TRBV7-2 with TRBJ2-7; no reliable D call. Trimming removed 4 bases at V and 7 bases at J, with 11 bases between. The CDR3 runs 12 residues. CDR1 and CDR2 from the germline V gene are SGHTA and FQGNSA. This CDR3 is CASSSRIEEQYF. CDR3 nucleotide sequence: TGTGCCAGCAGCTCAAGAATCGAGGAGCAGTACTTC.

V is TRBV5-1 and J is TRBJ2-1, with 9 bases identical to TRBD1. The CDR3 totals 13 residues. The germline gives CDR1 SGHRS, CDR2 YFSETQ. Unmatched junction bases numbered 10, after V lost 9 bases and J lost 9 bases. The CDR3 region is CATGTGWQSEQFF. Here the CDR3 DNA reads TGCGCCACCGGGACAGGGTGGCAAAGTGAGCAGTTCTTC.

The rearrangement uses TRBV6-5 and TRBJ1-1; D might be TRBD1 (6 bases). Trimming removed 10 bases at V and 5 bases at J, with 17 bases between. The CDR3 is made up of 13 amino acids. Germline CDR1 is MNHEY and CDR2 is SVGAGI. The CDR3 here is CATGGLVGTEAFF. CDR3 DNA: TGTGCCACCGGGGGGCTCGTGGGGACTGAAGCTTTCTTT.

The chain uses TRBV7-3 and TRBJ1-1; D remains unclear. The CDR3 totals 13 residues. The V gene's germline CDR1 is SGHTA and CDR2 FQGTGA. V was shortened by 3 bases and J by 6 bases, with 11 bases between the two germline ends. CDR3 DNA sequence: TGTGCCAGCAGCTTTGTAAAGGAGGCTGAAGCTTTCTTT. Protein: CASSFVKEAEAFF. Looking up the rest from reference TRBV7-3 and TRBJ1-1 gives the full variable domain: GAGVSQTPSNKVTEKGKYVELRCDPISGHTALYWYRQSLGQGPEFLIYFQGTGAADDSGLPNDRFFAVRPEGSVSTLKIQRTERGDSAVYLCASSFVKEAEAFFGQGTRLTVV.

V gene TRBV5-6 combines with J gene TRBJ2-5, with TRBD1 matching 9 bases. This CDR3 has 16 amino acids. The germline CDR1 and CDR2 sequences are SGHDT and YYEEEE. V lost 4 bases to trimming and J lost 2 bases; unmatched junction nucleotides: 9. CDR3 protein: CASSPLTGGVQETQYF. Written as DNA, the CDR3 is TGTGCCAGCAGCCCCCTGACAGGGGGGGTACAAGAGACCCAGTACTTC.

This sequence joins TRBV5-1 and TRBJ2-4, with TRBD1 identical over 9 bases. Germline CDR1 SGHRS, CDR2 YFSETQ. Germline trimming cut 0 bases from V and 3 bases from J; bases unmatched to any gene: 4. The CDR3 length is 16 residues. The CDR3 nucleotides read TGCGCCAGCAGCTTGGAGGGACAGGGAGGCAAAAACATTCAGTACTTC. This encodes CASSLEGQGGKNIQYF.

The CDR3 bases are TGCAGCGTAGCTCCCCGGGACAAGGATGAAAAACTGTTTTTT. Translation gives CSVAPRDKDEKLFF. V gene TRBV29-1 combines with J gene TRBJ1-4, with a tentative D call TRBD1 (6 bases). The ends were cut back, 6 bases at V and 6 bases at J, with 17 bases in the middle. This CDR3 region has 14 residues. The germline gives CDR1 SQVTM, CDR2 ANQGSEA.

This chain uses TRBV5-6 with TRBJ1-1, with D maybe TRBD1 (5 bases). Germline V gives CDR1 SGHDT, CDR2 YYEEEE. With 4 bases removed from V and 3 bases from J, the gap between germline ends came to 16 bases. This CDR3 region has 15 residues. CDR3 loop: CASSHLGAGDTEAFF. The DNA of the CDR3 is TGTGCCAGCAGCCATCTAGGGGCTGGCGACACTGAAGCTTTCTTT.

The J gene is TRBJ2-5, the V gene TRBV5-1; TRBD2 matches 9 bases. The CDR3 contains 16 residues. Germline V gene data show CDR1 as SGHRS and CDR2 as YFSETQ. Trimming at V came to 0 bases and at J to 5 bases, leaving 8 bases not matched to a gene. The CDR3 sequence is CASSLEAFSGGETQYF. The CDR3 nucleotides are TGCGCCAGCAGCTTGGAGGCGTTCAGCGGGGGGGAGACCCAGTACTTC.

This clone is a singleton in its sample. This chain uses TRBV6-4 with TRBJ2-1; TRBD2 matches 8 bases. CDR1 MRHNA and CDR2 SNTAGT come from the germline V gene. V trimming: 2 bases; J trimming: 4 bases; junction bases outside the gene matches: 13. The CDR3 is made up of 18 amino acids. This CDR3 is CASSDNYRPGGVYNEQFF. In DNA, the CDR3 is TGTGCCAGCAGTGACAATTATCGCCCGGGGGGGGTTTACAATGAGCAGTTCTTC.

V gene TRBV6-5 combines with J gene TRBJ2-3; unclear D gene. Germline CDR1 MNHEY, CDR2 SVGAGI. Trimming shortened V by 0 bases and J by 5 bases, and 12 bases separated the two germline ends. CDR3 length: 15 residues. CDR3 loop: CASSYSNLVGDTQYF. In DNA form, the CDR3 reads TGTGCCAGCAGTTACTCGAATCTAGTTGGAGATACGCAGTATTTT.

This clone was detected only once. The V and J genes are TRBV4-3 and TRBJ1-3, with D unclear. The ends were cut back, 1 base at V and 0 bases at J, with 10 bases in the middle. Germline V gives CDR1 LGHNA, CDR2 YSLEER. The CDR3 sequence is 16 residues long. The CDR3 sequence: CASSQGSALSGNTIYF. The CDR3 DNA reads TGCGCCAGCAGCCAAGGTAGTGCTCTCTCTGGAAACACCATATATTTT.

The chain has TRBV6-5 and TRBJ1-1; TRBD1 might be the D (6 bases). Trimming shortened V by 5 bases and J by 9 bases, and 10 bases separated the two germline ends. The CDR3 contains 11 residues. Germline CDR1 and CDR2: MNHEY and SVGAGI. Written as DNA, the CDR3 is TGTGCCAGCAGTAACAGGGATAAAGCTTTCTTT. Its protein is CASSNRDKAFF.

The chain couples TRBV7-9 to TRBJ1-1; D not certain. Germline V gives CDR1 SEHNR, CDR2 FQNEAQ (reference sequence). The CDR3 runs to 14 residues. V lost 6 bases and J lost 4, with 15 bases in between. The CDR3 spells CASSGGLPITEAFF. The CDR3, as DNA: TGTGCCAGCAGTGGAGGGTTACCGATCACTGAAGCTTTCTTT.

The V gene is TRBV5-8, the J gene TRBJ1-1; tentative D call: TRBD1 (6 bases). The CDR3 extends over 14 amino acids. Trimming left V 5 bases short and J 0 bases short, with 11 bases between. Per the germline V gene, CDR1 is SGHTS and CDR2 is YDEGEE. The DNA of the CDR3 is TGTGCCAGCAGTTCAAACAGGGTGAACACTGAAGCTTTCTTT. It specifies CASSSNRVNTEAFF.

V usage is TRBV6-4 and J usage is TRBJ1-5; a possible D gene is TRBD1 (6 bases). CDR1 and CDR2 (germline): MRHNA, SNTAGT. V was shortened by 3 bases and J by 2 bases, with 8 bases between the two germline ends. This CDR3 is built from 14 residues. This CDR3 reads CASSEQGGNQPQHF. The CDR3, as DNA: TGTGCCAGCAGTGAACAGGGAGGCAATCAGCCCCAGCATTTT.

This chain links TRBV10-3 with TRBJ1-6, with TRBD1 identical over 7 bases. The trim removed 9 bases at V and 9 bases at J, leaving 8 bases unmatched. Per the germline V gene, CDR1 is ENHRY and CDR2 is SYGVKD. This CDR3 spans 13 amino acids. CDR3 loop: CAMSNRGGSPLHF. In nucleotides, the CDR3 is TGTGCCATGTCGAACAGGGGCGGTTCACCCCTCCACTTT.

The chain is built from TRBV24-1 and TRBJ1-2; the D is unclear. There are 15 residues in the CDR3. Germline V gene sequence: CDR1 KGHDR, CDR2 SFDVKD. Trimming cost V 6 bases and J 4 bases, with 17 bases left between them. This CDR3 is CATSPQGGMSYGYTF. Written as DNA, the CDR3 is TGTGCCACCAGTCCTCAAGGAGGGATGAGCTATGGCTACACCTTC.

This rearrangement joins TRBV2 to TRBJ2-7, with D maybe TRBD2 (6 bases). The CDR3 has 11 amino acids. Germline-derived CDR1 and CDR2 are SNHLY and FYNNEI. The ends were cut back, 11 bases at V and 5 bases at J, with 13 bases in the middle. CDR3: CAFKRGNEQYF. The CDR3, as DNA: TGTGCCTTCAAACGGGGGAACGAGCAGTACTTC.